This TCR beta chain derives from a study of cytomegalovirus exposure and HLA in healthy donors. Study-wide context: Within the Caucasian-associated ancestry cluster were around 81% of the roughly 430 genotyped donors.

Use of 60 Vbeta and 13 Jbeta primers characterized the PCR. The repertoire was sequenced with immunoSEQ multiplex PCR; TCRdb's copy has only in-frame clones and lacks some. Here the sample spans approximately 100,000 clones, about 77% being singletons. The CDR3 runs 14 residues. The germline V gene has CDR1 SGHDN and CDR2 FVKESK. Trimming took off 1 base at V and 2 bases at J, with 8 bases between the two ends. The sample consisted of PBMCs. The receptor's source is a woman between 50 and 59 years old in good health and CMV-seropositive. The chain combines TRBV14 with TRBJ1-2; D remains ambiguous. Here the CDR3 DNA reads TGTGCCAGCAGCCAAGGAATAGTCAACTATGGCTACACCTTC. This codes for CASSQGIVNYGYTF.